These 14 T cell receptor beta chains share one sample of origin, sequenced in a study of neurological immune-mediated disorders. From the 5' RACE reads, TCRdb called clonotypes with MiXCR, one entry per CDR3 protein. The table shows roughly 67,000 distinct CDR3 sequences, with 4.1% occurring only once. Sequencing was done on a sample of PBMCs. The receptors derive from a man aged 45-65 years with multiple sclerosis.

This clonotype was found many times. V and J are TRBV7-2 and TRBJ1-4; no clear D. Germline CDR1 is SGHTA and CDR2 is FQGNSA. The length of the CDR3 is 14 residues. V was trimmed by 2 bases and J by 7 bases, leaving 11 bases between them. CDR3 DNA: TGTGCCAGCAGCTTACTCGGGTCTAGTGAAAAACTGTTTTTT. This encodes CASSLLGSSEKLFF.

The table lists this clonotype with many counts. CDR3 coding DNA: TGCAGTGCTAGGGGGACTGGGTCCTACGAGCAGTACTTC. As protein: CSARGTGSYEQYF. The rearrangement links TRBV20-1 to TRBJ2-7, with TRBD2 as a possible D gene (6 bases). Germline V CDR1 and CDR2: DFQATT, SNEGSKA (reference sequence). Between the trimmed V and J ends, which lost 3 bases and 1 base, there was a span of 10 bases. The CDR3 is 13 residues long.

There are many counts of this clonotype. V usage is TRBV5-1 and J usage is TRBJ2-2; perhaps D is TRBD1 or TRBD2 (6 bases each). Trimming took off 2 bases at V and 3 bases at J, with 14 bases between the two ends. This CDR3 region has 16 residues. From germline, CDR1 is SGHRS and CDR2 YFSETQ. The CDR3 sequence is CASSFRGALDTGELFF. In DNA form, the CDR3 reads TGCGCCAGCAGCTTTAGGGGGGCCTTGGACACCGGGGAGCTGTTTTTT.

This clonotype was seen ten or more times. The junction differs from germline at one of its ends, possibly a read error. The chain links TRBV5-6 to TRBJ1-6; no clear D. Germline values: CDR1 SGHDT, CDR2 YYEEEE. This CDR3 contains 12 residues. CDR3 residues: CASSGEGSPLNF. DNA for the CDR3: TGTGCCAGCAGCGGGGAGGGATCACCCCTCAACTTT.

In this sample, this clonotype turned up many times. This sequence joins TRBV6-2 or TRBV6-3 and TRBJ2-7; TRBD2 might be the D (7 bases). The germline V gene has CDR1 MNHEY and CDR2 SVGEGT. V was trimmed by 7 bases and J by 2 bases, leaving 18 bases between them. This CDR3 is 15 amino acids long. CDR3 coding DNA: TGTGCCAGCACCCAAGAGGGGGGGCGCACCTACGAGCAGTACTTC. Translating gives CASTQEGGRTYEQYF.

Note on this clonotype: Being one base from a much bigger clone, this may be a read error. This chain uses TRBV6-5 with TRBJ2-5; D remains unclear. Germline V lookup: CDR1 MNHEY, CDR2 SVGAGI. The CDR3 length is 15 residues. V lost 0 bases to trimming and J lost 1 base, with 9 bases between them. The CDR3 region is CASSYSYGAQETQYF. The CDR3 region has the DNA TGTGCCAGCAGTTACTCTTATGGCGCCCAAGAGACCCAGTACTTC.

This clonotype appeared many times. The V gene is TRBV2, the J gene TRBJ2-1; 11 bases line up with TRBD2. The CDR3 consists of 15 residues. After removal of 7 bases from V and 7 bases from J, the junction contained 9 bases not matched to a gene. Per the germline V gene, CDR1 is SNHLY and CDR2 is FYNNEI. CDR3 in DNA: TGTGCCAGCAAGGCTACTAGCGGGGGTTGGAATGAGCAGTTCTTC. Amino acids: CASKATSGGWNEQFF.

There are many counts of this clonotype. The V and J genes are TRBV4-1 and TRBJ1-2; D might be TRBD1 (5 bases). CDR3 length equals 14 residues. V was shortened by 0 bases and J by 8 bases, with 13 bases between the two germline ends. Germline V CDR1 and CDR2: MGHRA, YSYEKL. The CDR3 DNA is TGCGCCAGCAGCCAAGATAGGCGGAGGGGCGGCTACACCTTC. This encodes CASSQDRRRGGYTF.

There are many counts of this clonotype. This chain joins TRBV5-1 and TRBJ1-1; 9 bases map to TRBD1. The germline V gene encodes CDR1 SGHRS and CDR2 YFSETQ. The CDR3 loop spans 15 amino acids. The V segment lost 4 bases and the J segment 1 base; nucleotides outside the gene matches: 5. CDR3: CASSRGQGPNTEAFF. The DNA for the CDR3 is TGCGCCAGCAGCAGGGGACAGGGTCCGAACACTGAAGCTTTCTTT.

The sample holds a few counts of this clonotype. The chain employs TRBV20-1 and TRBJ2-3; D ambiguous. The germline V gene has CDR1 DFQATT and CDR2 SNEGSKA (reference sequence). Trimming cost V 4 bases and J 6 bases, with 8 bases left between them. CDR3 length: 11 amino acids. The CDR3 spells CSATPMDTQYF. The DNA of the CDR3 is TGCAGTGCTACCCCTATGGATACGCAGTATTTT.

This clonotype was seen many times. The CDR3 sequence is CASSQGRQGMDTQYF. CDR3 bases: TGCGCCAGCAGCCAAGGGAGACAGGGGATGGATACGCAGTATTTT. The chain combines TRBV4-1 with TRBJ2-3, with 8 nucleotides matching TRBD1. CDR3 length: 15 residues. Germline CDR1 MGHRA, CDR2 YSYEKL. V trimming: 1 base; J trimming: 6 bases; junction bases outside the gene matches: 6.

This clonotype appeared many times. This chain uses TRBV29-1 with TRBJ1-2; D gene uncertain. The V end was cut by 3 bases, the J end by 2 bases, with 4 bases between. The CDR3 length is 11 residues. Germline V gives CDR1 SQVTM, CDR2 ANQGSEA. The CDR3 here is CSVDGNYGYTF. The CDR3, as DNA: TGCAGCGTTGATGGCAACTATGGCTACACCTTC.

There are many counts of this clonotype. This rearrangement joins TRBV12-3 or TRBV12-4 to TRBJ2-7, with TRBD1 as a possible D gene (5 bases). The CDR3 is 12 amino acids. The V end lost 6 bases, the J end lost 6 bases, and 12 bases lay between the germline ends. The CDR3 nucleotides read TGTGCCAGCAGCCAGACAGTACCCGAGCAGTACTTC. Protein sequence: CASSQTVPEQYF.

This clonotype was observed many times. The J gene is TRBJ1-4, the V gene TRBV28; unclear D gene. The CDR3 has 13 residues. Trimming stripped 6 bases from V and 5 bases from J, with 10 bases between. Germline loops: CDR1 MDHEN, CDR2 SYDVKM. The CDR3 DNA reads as TGTGCCAGCAGGAACGGCGCCAATGAAAAACTGTTTTTT. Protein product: CASRNGANEKLFF.